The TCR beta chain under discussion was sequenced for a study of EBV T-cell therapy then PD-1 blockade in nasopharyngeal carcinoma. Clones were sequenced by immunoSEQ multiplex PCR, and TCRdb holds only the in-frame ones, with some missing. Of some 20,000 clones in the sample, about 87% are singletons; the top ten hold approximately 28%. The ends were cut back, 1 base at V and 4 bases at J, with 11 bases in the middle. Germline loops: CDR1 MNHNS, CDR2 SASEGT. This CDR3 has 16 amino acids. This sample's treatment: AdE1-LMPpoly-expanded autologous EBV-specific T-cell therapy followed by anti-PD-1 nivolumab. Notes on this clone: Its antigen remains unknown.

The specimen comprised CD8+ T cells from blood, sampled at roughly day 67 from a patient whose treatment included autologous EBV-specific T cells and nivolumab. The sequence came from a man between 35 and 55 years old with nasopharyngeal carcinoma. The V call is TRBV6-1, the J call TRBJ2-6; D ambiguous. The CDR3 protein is CASSEDAGSGANVLTF. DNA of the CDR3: TGTGCCAGCAGTGAAGATGCCGGCTCCGGGGCCAACGTCCTGACTTTC.